Sequencing of this TCR beta chain was carried out in a study of CD8+ T cells in alopecia areata. Background on the study: Dosing spanned 6 to 18 months on tofacitinib, then 6 months off drug.

Extracted RNA was reverse transcribed, and the resulting cDNA served as sequencing template. Clones were sequenced by immunoSEQ multiplex PCR, and TCRdb holds only the in-frame ones, with some missing. Among some 110,000 clones listed, less than 75% were seen once. As to treatment: oral pan-JAK inhibitor, 5-10 mg twice daily. Sequencing used CD8+ T cells sorted from blood, obtained at week 24, from a patient treated with tofacitinib. The sequence derives from a human donor with alopecia areata.

The DNA for the CDR3 is TGCGCCAGCAGTCGGCAGAGCACAGATACGCAGTATTTT. Its protein product is CASSRQSTDTQYF. The chain uses TRBV23-1 and TRBJ2-3; D unresolved. TRBV23-1 is an ORF, with its function uncertain. Trimming shortened V by 4 bases and J by 0 bases, and 5 bases separated the two germline ends. The CDR3 loop spans 13 amino acids.